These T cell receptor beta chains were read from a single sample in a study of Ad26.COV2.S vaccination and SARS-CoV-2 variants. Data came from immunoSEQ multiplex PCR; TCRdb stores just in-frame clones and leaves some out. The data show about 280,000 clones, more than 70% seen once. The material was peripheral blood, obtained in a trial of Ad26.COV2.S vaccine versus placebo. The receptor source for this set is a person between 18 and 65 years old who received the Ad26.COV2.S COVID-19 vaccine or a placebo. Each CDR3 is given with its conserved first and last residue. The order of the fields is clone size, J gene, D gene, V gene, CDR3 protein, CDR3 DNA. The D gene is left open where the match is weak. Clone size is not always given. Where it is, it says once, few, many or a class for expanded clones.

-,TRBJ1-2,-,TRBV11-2,CASGAGVTYGYTF,TGTGCCAGCGGAGCAGGGGTGACCTATGGCTACACCTTC
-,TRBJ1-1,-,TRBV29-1,CSVGQYTEAFF,TGCAGCGTTGGTCAGTACACTGAAGCTTTCTTT
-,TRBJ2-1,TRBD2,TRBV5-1,CASSPLAGVSNEQFF,TGCGCCAGCAGCCCTCTAGCGGGAGTCTCGAATGAGCAGTTCTTC
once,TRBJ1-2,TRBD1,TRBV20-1,CSLDRGHGYTF,TGCAGCCTCGACAGGGGGCATGGCTACACCTTC
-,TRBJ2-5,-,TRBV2,CASSGRAQAQYF,TGTGCCAGCAGTGGGCGGGCCCAGGCCCAGTACTTC
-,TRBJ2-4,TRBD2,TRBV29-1,CSVIKAGTSVNIQYF,TGCAGCGTGATTAAGGCCGGGACTAGCGTAAACATTCAGTACTTC
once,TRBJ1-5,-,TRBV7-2,CASSLYQFNQPQHF,TGTGCCAGCAGCTTATACCAGTTCAATCAGCCCCAGCATTTT
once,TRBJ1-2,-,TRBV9,CASSVSGDMYGYTF,TGTGCCAGCAGCGTAAGTGGGGACATGTATGGCTACACCTTC
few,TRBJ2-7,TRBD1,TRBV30,CAWTQPGTGRYEQYF,TGTGCCTGGACGCAGCCGGGGACAGGGCGCTACGAGCAGTACTTC
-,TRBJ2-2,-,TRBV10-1,CASSVGGINTGELFF,TGCGCCAGCAGTGTCGGAGGAATCAACACCGGGGAGCTGTTTTTT
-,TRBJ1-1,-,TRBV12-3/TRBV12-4,CASRDSSGTEAFF,TGTGCCAGCAGGGACAGCTCCGGCACTGAAGCTTTCTTT
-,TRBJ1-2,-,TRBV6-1,CASSEGGPKDGYTF,TGTGCCAGCAGTGAAGGGGGACCAAAGGATGGCTACACCTTC
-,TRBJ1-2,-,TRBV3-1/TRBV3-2,CASSQAFDRFYGYTF,TGTGCCAGCAGCCAAGCCTTTGACAGGTTCTATGGCTACACCTTC
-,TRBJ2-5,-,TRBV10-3,CAISESRGKETQYF,TGTGCCATCAGTGAGTCGCGTGGGAAAGAGACCCAGTACTTC
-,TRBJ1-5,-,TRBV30,CAWSTEVQPQHF,TGTGCCTGGAGTACCGAAGTTCAGCCCCAGCATTTT
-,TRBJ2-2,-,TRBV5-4,CASSLNPKTGELFF,TGTGCCAGCAGCTTGAATCCCAAAACCGGGGAGCTGTTTTTT
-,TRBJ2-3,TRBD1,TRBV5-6,CASSLYSGGRSTDTQYF,TGTGCCAGCAGCTTGTATTCAGGGGGCCGTAGCACAGATACGCAGTATTTT
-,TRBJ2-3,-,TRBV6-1,CASSEGGQFHVDTQYF,TGTGCCAGCAGTGAAGGCGGGCAATTTCATGTAGATACGCAGTATTTT
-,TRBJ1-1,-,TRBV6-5,CASRLSGARLSEAFF,TGTGCCAGCAGGCTATCGGGGGCGCGATTGAGTGAAGCTTTCTTT
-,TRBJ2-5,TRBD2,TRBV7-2,CASSPGTSGGSGGTQYF,TGTGCCAGCAGCCCAGGGACTAGCGGGGGGTCCGGGGGGACCCAGTACTTC
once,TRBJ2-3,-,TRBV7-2,CASSLEGGTGNTQYF,TGTGCCAGCAGCTTAGAGGGGGGAACAGGGAATACGCAGTATTTT
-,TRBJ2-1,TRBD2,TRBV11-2,CASSPPRRGSINEQFF,TGTGCCAGCAGCCCGCCGCGGCGGGGGTCTATCAATGAGCAGTTCTTC
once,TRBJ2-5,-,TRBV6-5,CASSYSMGQETQYF,TGTGCCAGCAGTTACTCGATGGGCCAAGAGACCCAGTACTTC
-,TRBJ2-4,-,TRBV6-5,CASSYSSRGGGNIQYF,TGTGCCAGCAGTTACTCGAGCAGGGGAGGGGGGAACATTCAGTACTTC
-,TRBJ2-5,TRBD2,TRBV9,CASSVVGGAVETQYF,TGTGCCAGCAGCGTCGTCGGGGGGGCCGTGGAGACCCAGTACTTC
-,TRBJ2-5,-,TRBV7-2,CASRVRWSAKETQYF,TGTGCCAGCAGGGTTAGGTGGAGCGCAAAAGAGACCCAGTACTTC
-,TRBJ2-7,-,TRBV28,CASSVLYEQYF,TGTGCCAGCAGTGTTCTCTACGAGCAGTACTTC
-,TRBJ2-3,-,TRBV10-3,CAISGESTASPDTQYF,TGTGCCATCAGTGGGGAAAGCACAGCTTCCCCAGATACGCAGTATTTT
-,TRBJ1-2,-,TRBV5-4,CASSIGLWGYTF,TGTGCCAGCAGCATAGGTCTGTGGGGCTACACCTTC
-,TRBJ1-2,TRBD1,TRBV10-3,CAISGRGRLAYGYTF,TGTGCCATCAGTGGCAGGGGGCGTCTTGCCTATGGCTACACCTTC
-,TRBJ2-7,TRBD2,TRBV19,CASSRGSTGLAGGTLYEQYF,TGTGCCAGTAGTAGAGGAAGCACGGGACTAGCGGGAGGCACCCTCTACGAGCAGTACTTC
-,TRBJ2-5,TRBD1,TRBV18,CASSITPGQGEETQYF,TGTGCCAGCTCAATTACTCCGGGACAGGGGGAGGAGACCCAGTACTTC
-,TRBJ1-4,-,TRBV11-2,CASSLRRATNEKLFF,TGTGCCAGCAGCTTAAGACGGGCAACTAATGAAAAACTGTTTTTT
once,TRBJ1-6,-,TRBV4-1,CASSQVLLESYNSPLHF,TGCGCCAGCAGCCAAGTTCTGCTGGAATCCTATAATTCACCCCTCCACTTT
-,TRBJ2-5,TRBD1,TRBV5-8,CASSLLTGGYETQYF,TGTGCCAGCAGCTTGCTCACAGGGGGTTACGAGACCCAGTACTTC
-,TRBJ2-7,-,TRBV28,CASSPRYYEQYF,TGTGCCAGCAGTCCCCGATACTACGAGCAGTACTTC
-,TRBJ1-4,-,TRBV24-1,CAISGGGRTNEKLFF,TGTGCCATCAGTGGCGGGGGGCGGACTAATGAAAAACTGTTTTTT
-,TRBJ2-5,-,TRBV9,CASSVAARETQYF,TGTGCCAGCAGCGTAGCTGCACGGGAGACCCAGTACTTC
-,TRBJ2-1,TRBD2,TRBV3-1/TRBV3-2,CASSHAGLADNEQFF,TGTGCCAGCAGCCATGCCGGACTAGCGGACAATGAGCAGTTCTTC
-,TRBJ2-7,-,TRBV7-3,CASSWGLPPYEQYF,TGTGCCAGCAGCTGGGGACTCCCACCCTACGAGCAGTACTTC
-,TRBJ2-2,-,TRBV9,CASSTGSWGINTGELFF,TGTGCCAGCAGCACTGGTTCGTGGGGGATAAACACCGGGGAGCTGTTTTTT
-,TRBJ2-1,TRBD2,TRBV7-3,CASSLRGAGEQFF,TGTGCCAGCAGCTTGCGGGGGGCCGGTGAGCAGTTCTTC
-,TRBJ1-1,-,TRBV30,CAWSGLRYEAFF,TGTGCCTGGAGTGGTCTGAGGTATGAAGCTTTCTTT
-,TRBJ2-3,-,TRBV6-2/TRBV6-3,CASSFRRPTDTQYF,TGTGCCAGCAGTTTCCGAAGACCCACAGATACGCAGTATTTT
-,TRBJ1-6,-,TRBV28,CASSLSPGITYSPLHF,TGTGCCAGCAGTTTATCCCCTGGTATAACTTATTCACCCCTCCACTTT
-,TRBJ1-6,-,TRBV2,CASTEEGSPLHF,TGTGCCAGCACTGAAGAGGGTTCACCCCTCCACTTT
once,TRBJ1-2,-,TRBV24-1,CATSDQDTGYTF,TGTGCCACCAGTGACCAGGACACTGGCTACACCTTC